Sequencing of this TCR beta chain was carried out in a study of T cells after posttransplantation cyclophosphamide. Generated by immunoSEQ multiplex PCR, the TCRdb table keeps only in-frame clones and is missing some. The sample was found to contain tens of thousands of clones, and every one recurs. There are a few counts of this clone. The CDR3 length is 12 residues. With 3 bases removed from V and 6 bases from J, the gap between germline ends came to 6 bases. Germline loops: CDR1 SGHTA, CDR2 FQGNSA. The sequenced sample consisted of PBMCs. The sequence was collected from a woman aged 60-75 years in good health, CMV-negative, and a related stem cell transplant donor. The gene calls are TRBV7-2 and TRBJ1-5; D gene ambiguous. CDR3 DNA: TGTGCCAGCAGCTTTCTCCGTCAGCCCCAGCATTTT. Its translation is CASSFLRQPQHF.